A selection of T cell receptor beta chains follows, all from one sample in a study of blood T cells in healthy people across ages. TCRdb passed the 5' RACE reads through MiXCR, listing each CDR3 protein once. In the table there are approximately 880,000 distinct CDR3 sequences, around 49% of which are singletons. Sequencing was performed on blood. The source is a man aged 25-45 years in good health. Both conserved end residues are part of each CDR3. Each record gives: V gene, D gene, clone size, J gene, CDR3 DNA, CDR3 protein. The D gene is left open where the match is weak. Part of the rows lack a size; the others show once, few, many or a class for expanded clones.

TRBV18	NA	few	TRBJ2-3	TGTGCCAGCTCACTTACAAGAGGACGGATCGATACGCAGTATTTT	CASSLTRGRIDTQYF
TRBV29-1	NA	NA	TRBJ2-1	TGCAGCGTTGAAGGGCACTCCTACAATGAGCAGTTCTTC	CSVEGHSYNEQFF
TRBV20-1	NA	NA	TRBJ2-1	TGCAGTGCCTCGAGGAGCAATGAGCAGTTCTTC	CSASRSNEQFF
TRBV28	NA	NA	TRBJ2-2	TGTGCCAGCAGCCCAATGGGGGGCTATGGCGGGGAGCTGTTTTTT	CASSPMGGYGGELFF
TRBV3-1	TRBD2	NA	TRBJ2-3	TGTGCCAGCTCCCACCGGGGGACTAGCGCCCACACAGATACGCGGTATTTT	CASSHRGTSAHTDTRYF
TRBV12-3/TRBV12-4	TRBD1	few	TRBJ1-2	TGTGCCAGCACCCCGACAGGGAACGGCTATGGCTACACCTTC	CASTPTGNGYGYTF
TRBV10-3	NA	once	TRBJ2-1	TGTGCCATCAGTGAGCAGGGGTACAATGAGCAGTTCTTC	CAISEQGYNEQFF
TRBV29-1	TRBD2	NA	TRBJ2-7	TGCAGCGTTGAAATAGCGGGGGGCACCTACGAGCAGTACTTC	CSVEIAGGTYEQYF
TRBV28	NA	NA	TRBJ1-1	TGTGCCAGCATAAACAGGGAGACTACAGGCGCGGATACTGAAGCTTTCTTT	CASINRETTGADTEAFF
TRBV7-3	NA	NA	TRBJ2-1	TGTGCCAGCAGCTTAAACAGGGAGGCGAATGAGCAGTTCTTC	CASSLNREANEQFF
TRBV20-1	NA	NA	TRBJ2-7	TGCAGTGCTAGAGTGACAAGCTACGAGCAGTACTTC	CSARVTSYEQYF
TRBV5-1	TRBD2	few	TRBJ2-1	TGCGCCAGCAGCCCGGGGACTAGCGTCCATAACAATGAGCAGTTCTTC	CASSPGTSVHNNEQFF
TRBV12-3/TRBV12-4	NA	NA	TRBJ2-3	TGTGCCAGCAGTCAGGGCCTGACGGCATCTTTTCAATCTAGCACAGATACGCAGTATTTT	CASSQGLTASFQSSTDTQYF
TRBV4-1	NA	NA	TRBJ1-3	TGCGCCAGCAGCCAGGGGAATGGCAGGGGCAGCGGAAACACCATATATTTT	CASSQGNGRGSGNTIYF
TRBV4-2	TRBD1	NA	TRBJ1-1	TGTGCCAGCAGCCCGAACGACAGGGCCACTGAAGCTTTCTTT	CASSPNDRATEAFF
TRBV12-3/TRBV12-4	TRBD2	once	TRBJ2-1	TGTGCCAGCAGTTTAGTGCGGGGGGGGGACAATGGGCAGTTCTTC	CASSLVRGGDNGQFF
TRBV18	NA	NA	TRBJ2-7	TGTGCCAGCCTAAGGGGCCAGGGCTTACTCTACGAGCAGTACTTC	CASLRGQGLLYEQYF
TRBV28	NA	few	TRBJ1-3	TGTGCCAGCAGTCTAGCTGCAGGGGCTACACCCGGAAACACCATATATTTT	CASSLAAGATPGNTIYF
TRBV21-1	NA	few	TRBJ1-5	TGTGCCAGCAGCACGACAGAAAATAAACAGCCCCAGCATTTT	CASSTTENKQPQHF
TRBV6-2/TRBV6-3	NA	few	TRBJ2-5	TGTGCCAGCAGTGAACAGAGAGAGACCCAGTACTTC	CASSEQRETQYF
TRBV4-1	NA	NA	TRBJ1-5	TGCGCCAGCAGTCCAAATTTAGAGGCAGGGAGTTATCAGCCCCAGCATTTT	CASSPNLEAGSYQPQHF
TRBV6-5	NA	NA	TRBJ1-2	TGTGCCAGCACCGGGGCGGACGGCTACACCTTC	CASTGADGYTF
TRBV5-8	NA	NA	TRBJ1-5	TGTGCCAGCAGCTTGGAACAGCTTCAGCCCCAGCATTTT	CASSLEQLQPQHF
TRBV7-9	NA	NA	TRBJ2-5	TGTGCCAGCAGCTTAGTGTGGGGGGACGTGGACGGGCAGTACTTC	CASSLVWGDVDGQYF
TRBV7-3	TRBD1	NA	TRBJ2-2	TGTGCCAGCAGCTTAAAGGTTGGGGGACAGTACGCCGGGGAGCTGTTTTTT	CASSLKVGGQYAGELFF
TRBV9	NA	few	TRBJ1-1	TGTGCCAGCAGCCCTCGGAGGGCCGCCGGCGCTGAAGCTTTCTTT	CASSPRRAAGAEAFF
TRBV14	NA	NA	TRBJ2-7	TGTGCCAGCAGCCAAGCGGGTGACCCATATCGTCTCGAGCAGTACTTC	CASSQAGDPYRLEQYF
TRBV14	TRBD2	NA	TRBJ2-1	TGTGCCAGCAGCCAAGAGAGACTAGCGGGGGTCTACAATGAGCAGTTCTTC	CASSQERLAGVYNEQFF
TRBV4-3	NA	NA	TRBJ2-7	TGCGCCAGCAGCCAAGAACCCCCGAAACACCTAGCCGAGCAGTACTTC	CASSQEPPKHLAEQYF
TRBV2	NA	once	TRBJ2-1	TGTGCCAGCAGTGGGGCTGAGCAGTTCTTC	CASSGAEQFF
TRBV20-1	TRBD1	NA	TRBJ2-7	TGCAGTGCTACTGGACAGGGGAAGAACGAGCAGTACTTC	CSATGQGKNEQYF
TRBV20-1	NA	NA	TRBJ1-2	TGCAGTGCTAGAGAGGGCGGGGGTAGCTATGGCTACACCTTC	CSAREGGGSYGYTF
TRBV24-1	NA	NA	TRBJ2-1	TGTGCCACCAGTGATTTGCTGGGGGTGCGAGATGAGCAGTTCTTC	CATSDLLGVRDEQFF
TRBV28	NA	NA	TRBJ1-5	TGTGCCAGCACCTACGGACAGAATAGCAATCAGCCCCAGCATTTT	CASTYGQNSNQPQHF
TRBV2	NA	few	TRBJ2-7	TGTGCCAGCAACCCTGGGGCTACCTACGAGCAGTACTTC	CASNPGATYEQYF
TRBV7-9	NA	NA	TRBJ2-7	TGTGCCAGCAGCTTAACCAGGGAGTACGAGCAGTACTTC	CASSLTREYEQYF
TRBV12-3/TRBV12-4	NA	NA	TRBJ1-1	TGTGCCAGCAGTTGGATATCGGACACTGAAGCTTTCTTT	CASSWISDTEAFF
TRBV29-1	NA	NA	TRBJ2-1	TGCAGCGTTGAAAAAGGGTTAGCCGATGAGCAGTTCTTC	CSVEKGLADEQFF
TRBV4-3	NA	NA	TRBJ1-6	TGCGCCAGCAGCCAAGACCCAGGGGATAATTCACCCCTCCACTTT	CASSQDPGDNSPLHF